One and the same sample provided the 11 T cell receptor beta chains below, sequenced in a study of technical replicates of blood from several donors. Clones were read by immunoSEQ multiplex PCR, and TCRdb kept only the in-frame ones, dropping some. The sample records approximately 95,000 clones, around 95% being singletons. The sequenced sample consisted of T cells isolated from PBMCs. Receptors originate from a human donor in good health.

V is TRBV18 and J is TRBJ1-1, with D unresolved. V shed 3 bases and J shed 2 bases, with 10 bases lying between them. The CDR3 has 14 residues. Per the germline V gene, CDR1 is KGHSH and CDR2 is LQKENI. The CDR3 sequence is CASSPLRSNTEAFF. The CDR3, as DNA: TGTGCCAGCTCACCGCTCAGGTCTAACACTGAAGCTTTCTTT.

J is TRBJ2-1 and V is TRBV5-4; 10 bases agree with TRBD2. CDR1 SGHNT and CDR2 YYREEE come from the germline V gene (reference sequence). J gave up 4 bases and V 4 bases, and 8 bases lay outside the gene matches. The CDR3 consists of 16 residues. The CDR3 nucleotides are TGTGCCAGCAGCGAACTTGCTAGCGGGAGTTACAATGAGCAGTTCTTC. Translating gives CASSELASGSYNEQFF.

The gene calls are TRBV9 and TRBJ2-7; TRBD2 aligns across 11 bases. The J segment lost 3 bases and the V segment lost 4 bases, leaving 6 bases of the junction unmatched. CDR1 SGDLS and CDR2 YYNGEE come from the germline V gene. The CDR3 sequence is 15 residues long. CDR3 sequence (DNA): TGTGCCAGCAGCTCCCGTAGCGGGGGGGACTACGAGCAGTACTTC. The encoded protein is CASSSRSGGDYEQYF.

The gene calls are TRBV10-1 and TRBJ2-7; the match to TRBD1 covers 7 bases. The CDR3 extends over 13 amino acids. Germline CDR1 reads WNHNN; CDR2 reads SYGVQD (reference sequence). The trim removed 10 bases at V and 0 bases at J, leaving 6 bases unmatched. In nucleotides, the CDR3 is TGCGCCACCGCAGGGGGAATCTCCTACGAGCAGTACTTC. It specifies CATAGGISYEQYF.

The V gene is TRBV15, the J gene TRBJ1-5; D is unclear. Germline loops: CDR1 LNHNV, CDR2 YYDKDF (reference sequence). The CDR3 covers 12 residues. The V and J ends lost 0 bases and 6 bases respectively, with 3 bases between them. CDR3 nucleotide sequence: TGTGCCACCAGCAGAGATCTTCAGCCCCAGCATTTT. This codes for CATSRDLQPQHF.

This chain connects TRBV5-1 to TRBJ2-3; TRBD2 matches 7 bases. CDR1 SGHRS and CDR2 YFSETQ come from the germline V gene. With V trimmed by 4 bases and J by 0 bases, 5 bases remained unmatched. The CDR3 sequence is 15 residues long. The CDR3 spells CASSISGPSTDTQYF. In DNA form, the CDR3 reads TGCGCCAGCAGCATTAGCGGGCCGAGCACAGATACGCAGTATTTT.

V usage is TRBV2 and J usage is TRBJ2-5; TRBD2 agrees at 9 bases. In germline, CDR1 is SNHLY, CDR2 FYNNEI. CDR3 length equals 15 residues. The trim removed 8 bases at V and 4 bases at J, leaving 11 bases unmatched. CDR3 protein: CASGVLAGVPETQYF. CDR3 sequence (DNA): TGTGCCAGCGGGGTTTTAGCGGGAGTACCAGAGACCCAGTACTTC.

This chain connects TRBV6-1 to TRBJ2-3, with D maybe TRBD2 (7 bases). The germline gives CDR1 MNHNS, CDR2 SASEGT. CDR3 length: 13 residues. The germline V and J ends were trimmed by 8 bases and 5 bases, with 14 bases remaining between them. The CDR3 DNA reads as TGTGCCAGCTGGGTGGGGGGGCGAGATACGCAGTATTTT. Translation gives CASWVGGRDTQYF.

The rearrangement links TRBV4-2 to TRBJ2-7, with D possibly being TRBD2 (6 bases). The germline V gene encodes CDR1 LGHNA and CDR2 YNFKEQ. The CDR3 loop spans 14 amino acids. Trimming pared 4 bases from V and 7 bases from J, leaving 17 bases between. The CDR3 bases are TGTGCCAGCAGCCGGTCGGGGGAAAGAGGGGAGCAGTACTTC. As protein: CASSRSGERGEQYF.

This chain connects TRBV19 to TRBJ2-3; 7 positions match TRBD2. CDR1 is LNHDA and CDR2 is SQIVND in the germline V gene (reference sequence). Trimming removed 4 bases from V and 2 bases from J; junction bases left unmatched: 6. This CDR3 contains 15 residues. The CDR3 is CASSRSGAYTDTQYF. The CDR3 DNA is TGTGCCAGTAGTAGGAGCGGGGCCTACACAGATACGCAGTATTTT. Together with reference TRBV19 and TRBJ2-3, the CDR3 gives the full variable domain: DGGITQSPKYLFRKEGQNVTLSCEQNLNHDAMYWYRQDPGQGLRLIYYSQIVNDFQKGDIAEGYSVSREKKESFPLTVTSAQKNPTAFYLCASSRSGAYTDTQYFGPGTRLTVL.

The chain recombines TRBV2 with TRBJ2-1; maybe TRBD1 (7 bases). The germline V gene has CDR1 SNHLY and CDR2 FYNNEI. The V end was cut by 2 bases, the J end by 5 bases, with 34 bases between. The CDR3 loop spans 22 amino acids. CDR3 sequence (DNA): TGTGCCAGCAGTGAACCTACACAGACAGGGCGACGGGAGTTAAGGGATGACAATGAGCAGTTCTTC. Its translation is CASSEPTQTGRRELRDDNEQFF. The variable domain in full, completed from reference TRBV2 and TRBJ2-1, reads EPEVTQTPSHQVTQMGQEVILRCVPISNHLYFYWYRQILGQKVEFLVSFYNNEISEKSEIFDDQFSVERPDGSNFTLKIRSTKLEDSAMYFCASSEPTQTGRRELRDDNEQFFGPGTRLTVL.